This T cell receptor (beta chain) was obtained from a study of T cell therapy after organ transplantation. Across the study: A median of 1.92 x 10^8 CMV-specific T cells was infused in 2 to 6 doses.

Concerning this clone: The antigen remains undetermined.

Generated by immunoSEQ multiplex PCR, the TCRdb table keeps only in-frame clones and is missing some. Of 20,000 to 25,000 clones in the sample, less than 90% are singletons; the top ten hold 36%. Time point described: 20-29 weeks after completion of therapy. The CDR3 runs 16 residues. Germline V CDR1 and CDR2: MNHNS, SASEGT. V lost 4 bases and J lost 4, with 17 bases in between. The receptor's source is a human patient who had received a solid organ transplant and had CMV disease. Some T cells may have come from the graft donor. Sequenced material: CD8+ T cells from blood, taken after autologous CMV-specific T cell therapy. The chain employs TRBV6-1 and TRBJ2-1, with D possibly TRBD1 on 5 matching bases. CDR3 bases: TGTGCCAGCAGTGGGGGCCGGAGACCCTCATACAATGAGCAGTTCTTC. Its translation: CASSGGRRPSYNEQFF.